This entry lists 20 T cell receptor beta chains sequenced from one sample in a study of blood T cell repertoires in COVID-19. Method: immunoSEQ multiplex PCR; TCRdb's copy keeps in-frame clones and lacks some. The sample yields roughly 200,000 clones, 75% to 90% seen once. The sequenced sample was PBMCs or T cells enriched from blood (not recorded which). The receptors were sampled from a man in his forties who had recovered from COVID-19.

The table lists this clone with a count of one. The chain combines TRBV29-1 with TRBJ2-2, with no clear D. V was cut by 3 bases and J by 3 bases, with 8 bases left in between. Germline V lookup: CDR1 SQVTM, CDR2 ANQGSEA. CDR3 length: 13 amino acids. The CDR3 here is CSVDNSYTGELFF. DNA for the CDR3: TGCAGCGTTGACAACAGTTACACCGGGGAGCTGTTTTTT.

V and J are TRBV28 and TRBJ1-2, with D unclear. The CDR3 covers 11 residues. The ends were cut back, 4 bases at V and 8 bases at J, with 8 bases in the middle. CDR1 is MDHEN, CDR2 SYDVKM, per germline. CDR3 residues: CASSSILGYTF. In DNA, the CDR3 is TGTGCCAGCAGTTCAATTTTGGGCTACACCTTC.

CDR3 bases: TGCGCCAGCAAGGGACAGGGCTCCTACAATGAGCAGTTCTTC. Protein sequence: CASKGQGSYNEQFF. The V call is TRBV10-2, the J call TRBJ2-1, with TRBD1 matching 9 bases. V trimming: 7 bases; J trimming: 0 bases; junction bases outside the gene matches: 1. CDR1 and CDR2 from the germline V gene are WSHSY and SAAADI. CDR3 length: 14 amino acids.

The sample holds a few counts of this clone. The chain couples TRBV27 to TRBJ2-3; 15 bases line up with TRBD2. The CDR3 length is 16 residues. Per the germline V gene, CDR1 is MNHEY and CDR2 is SMNVEV (reference sequence). J gave up 5 bases and V 2 bases, and 2 bases lay outside the gene matches. DNA for the CDR3: TGTGCCAGCAGTTTAACGGGACTAGCGGGAGGAGATACGCAGTATTTT. Residues: CASSLTGLAGGDTQYF.

Details on this clone: The same CDR3 can be traced to other DNA sequences in this sample. The chain joins TRBV7-9 to TRBJ2-1; 10 bases are a match to TRBD1. V gave up 4 bases and J gave up 4 bases; unmatched junction bases: 4. Germline V gene lookup returns CDR1 SEHNR and CDR2 FQNEAQ (reference sequence). The CDR3 loop spans 15 amino acids. CDR3 in DNA: TGTGCCAGCAGCTCTCCGGGACAGGGGTACAATGAGCAGTTCTTC. Its translation: CASSSPGQGYNEQFF.

This clone has a single count. The chain joins TRBV29-1 to TRBJ1-1; 11 bases match TRBD1. Trimming at V came to 6 bases and at J to 2 bases, leaving 8 bases not matched to a gene. The germline gives CDR1 SQVTM, CDR2 ANQGSEA. The length of the CDR3 is 15 residues. CDR3 sequence reads: CSVGRTGGPNTEAFF. Here the CDR3 DNA reads TGCAGCGTAGGGCGGACAGGGGGCCCAAACACTGAAGCTTTCTTT.

In DNA form, the CDR3 reads TGTGCCAGCAGCTTAACAGCCATCTCCTACGAGCAGTACTTC. It translates to CASSLTAISYEQYF. The chain couples TRBV7-3 to TRBJ2-7; D remains unclear. Germline loops: CDR1 SGHTA, CDR2 FQGTGA. This CDR3 contains 14 residues. V was clipped by 0 bases and J by 0 bases, with 6 bases between them.

The rearrangement links TRBV5-4 to TRBJ2-3; 12 bases map to TRBD2. This CDR3 has 15 residues. The ends lost 4 bases at V and 6 bases at J; junction bases unmatched: 6. Germline lookup yields CDR1 SGHNT and CDR2 YYREEE (reference sequence). The CDR3 region has the DNA TGTGCCAGCAGCCCTAGCGGGGGGGCAACCGATACGCAGTATTTT. It codes for CASSPSGGATDTQYF.

The chain has TRBV7-3 and TRBJ1-1; TRBD1 agrees at 9 bases. The V segment lost 5 bases and the J segment 6 bases; nucleotides outside the gene matches: 4. Germline assignment: CDR1 SGHTA and CDR2 FQGTGA. This CDR3 has 13 amino acids. CDR3 sequence (DNA): TGTGCCAGCAGCCGGGACAGGGCGGCTGAAGCTTTCTTT. This codes for CASSRDRAAEAFF.

The CDR3 region has the DNA TGTGCCAGCCATGGGCAGTCCGGCAATGAAAAACTGTTTTTT. The encoded protein is CASHGQSGNEKLFF. The V and J genes are TRBV18 and TRBJ1-4; D unclear. V lost 8 bases, J lost 5 bases, and 15 bases lay in between. CDR3 length: 14 residues. CDR1 is KGHSH and CDR2 is LQKENI in the germline V gene.

Comment on this clone: Within the sample, other DNA sequences also encode this same CDR3. The genes are TRBV9 and TRBJ1-2, with 7 bases aligning to TRBD1. CDR1 and CDR2 (germline): SGDLS, YYNGEE. After removal of 2 bases from V and 8 bases from J, the junction contained 6 bases not matched to a gene. The CDR3 has 13 amino acids. CDR3 in DNA: TGTGCCAGCAGCGTGGGGCAGGGGGACGGCTACACCTTC. Its translation is CASSVGQGDGYTF. The whole variable domain, filled in from reference TRBV9 and TRBJ1-2, reads DSGVTQTPKHLITATGQRVTLRCSPRSGDLSVYWYQQSLDQGLQFLIQYYNGEERAKGNILERFSAQQFPDLHSELNLSSLELGDSALYFCASSVGQGDGYTFGSGTRLTVV.

The V gene is TRBV10-3, the J gene TRBJ2-7, with TRBD1 matching 10 bases. V trimming: 8 bases; J trimming: 5 bases; junction bases outside the gene matches: 9. CDR3 length: 14 residues. Germline lookup yields CDR1 ENHRY and CDR2 SYGVKD. The CDR3 region has the DNA TGTGCCATCGGGTCGGGACAGGGGTTCCACGAGCAGTACTTC. This codes for CAIGSGQGFHEQYF.

A note on this clone: The same CDR3 also results from other DNA sequences found in this sample. The chain has TRBV6-5 and TRBJ1-4, with no clear D. This CDR3 has 14 residues. V lost 4 bases and J lost 3, with 9 bases in between. Germline V gives CDR1 MNHEY, CDR2 SVGAGI. The CDR3 coding sequence is TGTGCCAGCAGTTCGGGAACCGCTAATGAAAAACTGTTTTTT. Encoded protein: CASSSGTANEKLFF.

The gene calls are TRBV5-6 and TRBJ2-3; weak D call: TRBD2 (5 bases). In germline, CDR1 is SGHDT, CDR2 YYEEEE. Trimming left V 0 bases short and J 6 bases short, with 11 bases between. The CDR3 has 14 amino acids. DNA for the CDR3: TGTGCCAGCAGCTTGGAGTTGTGGGAGGATACGCAGTATTTT. Translating gives CASSLELWEDTQYF.

This rearrangement joins TRBV30 to TRBJ2-3, with D hard to call. V lost 4 bases to trimming and J lost 3 bases, with 8 bases between them. Germline CDR1 and CDR2: GTSNPN and SVGIG (reference sequence). The CDR3 spans 12 residues. Here the CDR3 reads CAWNPGTDTQYF. The CDR3 DNA reads as TGTGCCTGGAACCCAGGTACAGATACGCAGTATTTT.

CDR3 nucleotides: TGCGCCAGCAGGGGCACCGAAGCTTTCTTT. The encoded protein is CASRGTEAFF. The V and J genes are TRBV10-2 and TRBJ1-1; unclear D gene. The CDR3 runs to 10 residues. Trimming shortened V by 6 bases and J by 8 bases, and 7 bases separated the two germline ends. Germline CDR1 WSHSY, CDR2 SAAADI.

The rearrangement uses TRBV18 and TRBJ2-3; the D gene is possibly TRBD1 (5 bases). The CDR3 totals 16 residues. Germline V gives CDR1 KGHSH, CDR2 LQKENI. Trimming removed 2 bases from V and 2 bases from J, with 14 bases in between. The CDR3 loop reads CASSPIVQAYTDTQYF. The CDR3 bases are TGTGCCAGCTCACCAATCGTACAGGCCTACACAGATACGCAGTATTTT. The whole variable domain, filled in from reference TRBV18 and TRBJ2-3, reads NAGVMQNPRHLVRRRGQEARLRCSPMKGHSHVYWYRQLPEEGLKFMVYLQKENIIDESGMPKERFSAEFPKEGPSILRIQQVVRGDSAAYFCASSPIVQAYTDTQYFGPGTRLTVL.

Notes on this clone: The junction departs from the called germline gene at one end, perhaps through a read error. CDR3 nucleotides: TGTGCCAGCAGGGAAGGGAGGACTGAAGCTTTCTTT. Residues: CASREGRTEAFF. The chain carries TRBV2 and TRBJ1-1; D not resolved. CDR1 and CDR2 (germline): SNHLY, FYNNEI. CDR3 size: 12 residues.

DNA of the CDR3: TGTGCCAGCAGACACGGGACAGGGTTTGGCCAGCCCCAGCATTTT. Amino acids: CASRHGTGFGQPQHF. V usage is TRBV28 and J usage is TRBJ1-5; 9 bases are shared with TRBD1. The CDR3 is 15 amino acids. The ends lost 6 bases at V and 7 bases at J; junction bases unmatched: 10. The germline V gene has CDR1 MDHEN and CDR2 SYDVKM.

The genes are TRBV11-2 and TRBJ1-4, with TRBD1 matching over 7 bases. CDR1 and CDR2 (germline): SGHAT, FQNNGV. The junction had 4 bases not matched to a gene; V was cut back by 3 bases and J by 6 bases. The CDR3 runs 14 residues. The DNA for the CDR3 is TGTGCCAGCAGCTTTGGCAGGGGGGATGAAAAACTGTTTTTT. Translated, it gives CASSFGRGDEKLFF. The variable domain in full, with the rest retrieved from reference TRBV11-2 and TRBJ1-4, is EAGVAQSPRYKIIEKRQSVAFWCNPISGHATLYWYQQILGQGPKLLIQFQNNGVVDDSQLPKDRFSAERLKGVDSTLKIQPAKLEDSAVYLCASSFGRGDEKLFFGSGTQLSVL.